The 15 T cell receptor beta chains below were found in one sample sequenced in a study of identical twins. MiXCR, run by TCRdb on the 5' RACE reads, gives a single entry per CDR3 protein. The profile covers approximately 230,000 distinct CDR3 sequences, with around 6.5% appearing a single time and 13% to 15% taken by the ten largest. Another study also made use of these data, one on T cells expressing NK-cell markers.

Sequencing used CD8+ T cells sorted from blood. The receptors were sampled from a woman in her late teens or twenties in good health.

This clonotype was observed at least ten times. V is TRBV27 and J is TRBJ2-1; tentatively, D is TRBD1 (6 bases). The CDR3 has 12 residues. Germline lookup yields CDR1 MNHEY and CDR2 SMNVEV (reference sequence). Trimming pared 11 bases from V and 10 bases from J, leaving 18 bases between. The CDR3 coding sequence is TGTGCCTCACAGGGTGGGCCACGAGAGCAGTTCTTC. Its protein is CASQGGPREQFF.

This clonotype was detected only a few times. The chain is built from TRBV9 and TRBJ2-1; D tentatively fits TRBD1 or TRBD2 (5 bases each). Germline values: CDR1 SGDLS, CDR2 YYNGEE. The CDR3 runs to 12 residues. The V end was cut by 3 bases, the J end by 11 bases, with 12 bases between. CDR3 nucleotides: TGTGCCAGCAGCGGAAACGGGGCCCAGCAGTTCTTC. The encoded protein is CASSGNGAQQFF.

This clonotype turned up a few times. The rearrangement links TRBV12-3 or TRBV12-4 to TRBJ2-5; TRBD2 aligns across 12 bases. CDR3 size: 16 residues. Trimming cost V 3 bases and J 5 bases; bases outside gene matches: 7. The CDR3 coding sequence is TGTGCCAGCAGTTTCTCCCTAGCGGGGGGGATGGAGACCCAGTACTTC. This translates into CASSFSLAGGMETQYF.

This clonotype was counted only a few times. The chain is built from TRBV7-9 and TRBJ2-1; D not resolved. V shed 4 bases and J shed 0 bases, with 16 bases lying between them. Germline V lookup: CDR1 SEHNR, CDR2 FQNEAQ (reference sequence). The CDR3 runs 17 residues. CDR3 sequence reads: CASSSPIRASSYNEQFF. The CDR3, as DNA: TGTGCCAGCAGCTCACCTATCCGGGCCAGCTCCTACAATGAGCAGTTCTTC.

The J gene is TRBJ1-5, the V gene TRBV12-3 or TRBV12-4, with 7 bases lining up with TRBD1. The CDR3 is 15 amino acids. Germline trimming cut 3 bases from V and 4 bases from J; bases unmatched to any gene: 6. Written as DNA, the CDR3 is TGTGCCAGCAGTTTTAAGGGGGCGATAAATCAGCCCCAGCATTTT. It encodes CASSFKGAINQPQHF.

In this sample, this clonotype turned up a few times. The chain employs TRBV6-5 and TRBJ2-1; 10 bases are shared with TRBD2. The length of the CDR3 is 19 residues. V was pared by 0 bases and J by 8 bases, with 16 bases of the junction left unmatched. Germline lookup yields CDR1 MNHEY and CDR2 SVGAGI. Here the CDR3 DNA reads TGTGCCAGCAGTTACTCTAGGGGGCTAGCGGGAGTAAGTCCACATGAGCAGTTCTTC. This encodes CASSYSRGLAGVSPHEQFF.

This clonotype showed up many times. The chain employs TRBV7-6 and TRBJ2-7; tentative D call: TRBD1 (5 bases). In germline, CDR1 is SGHVS, CDR2 FNYEAQ. CDR3 length: 12 residues. Deletions cut 6 bases from V and 4 bases from J, with 10 bases between. As DNA, the CDR3 is TGTGCCAGCAGTCGTGACAGATACGAGCAGTACTTC. It encodes CASSRDRYEQYF.

J is TRBJ1-1 and V is TRBV6-4; D may be TRBD1 (6 bases). V was clipped by 2 bases and J by 1 base, with 11 bases between them. The CDR3 length is 15 residues. CDR1 and CDR2 from the germline V gene are MRHNA and SNTAGT. The CDR3 here is CASSDTRGGNTEAFF. For the CDR3, the DNA is TGTGCCAGCAGTGACACCAGGGGAGGGAACACTGAAGCTTTCTTT.

Turning to this clonotype: A much larger clone is a single base away; this may be a read error. This rearrangement joins TRBV12-3 or TRBV12-4 to TRBJ2-1; no definite D call. V dropped 8 bases and J dropped 2 bases, with 10 bases sitting between them. The CDR3 is 13 residues long. The CDR3 bases are TGTGCCAGCGGTATCGACACCTACAATGAGCAGTTCTTC. Translating gives CASGIDTYNEQFF.

The chain links TRBV7-7 to TRBJ2-1, with 11 bases matching TRBD2. With V trimmed by 5 bases and J by 6 bases, 6 bases remained unmatched. The CDR3 consists of 15 residues. In germline, CDR1 is SSHAT, CDR2 FNYEAQ (reference sequence). In DNA, the CDR3 is TGTGCCAGCAGCGTTGGACTAGCGGGCCCCAATGAGCAGTTCTTC. This gives the protein CASSVGLAGPNEQFF.

J is TRBJ2-2 and V is TRBV3-1, with D possibly TRBD2 on 6 matching bases. V was trimmed by 2 bases and J by 4 bases, leaving 11 bases between them. The CDR3 loop spans 15 amino acids. Germline CDR1 reads LGHDT; CDR2 reads YNNKEL (reference sequence). The CDR3 loop reads CASSQQRVGTGELFF. The CDR3 DNA follows: TGTGCCAGCAGCCAACAGCGGGTAGGCACCGGGGAGCTGTTTTTT.

J is TRBJ1-1 and V is TRBV12-3 or TRBV12-4; D not resolved. This CDR3 region has 13 residues. Trimming pared 10 bases from V and 10 bases from J, leaving 22 bases between. CDR3 coding DNA: TGTGCCACCGGAGACACATTCCCCAGCGGAGCTTTCTTT. Amino acids: CATGDTFPSGAFF.

The CDR3 DNA is TGTGCCAGCAGTTACTTTAGCGGGAGCAGCTACGAGCAGTACTTC. Translating it yields CASSYFSGSSYEQYF. The chain links TRBV6-5 to TRBJ2-7, with TRBD2 identical over 9 bases. Trimming removed 1 base from V and 3 bases from J; junction bases left unmatched: 4. The germline CDR1 and CDR2 sequences are MNHEY and SVGAGI. The CDR3 extends over 15 amino acids.

V usage is TRBV10-3 and J usage is TRBJ1-2; D not resolved. V lost 10 bases to trimming and J lost 3 bases, with 12 bases between them. Germline V gene sequence: CDR1 ENHRY, CDR2 SYGVKD. This CDR3 comprises 12 residues. CDR3 in DNA: TGTGCCACCCGGTCGACGGACTATGGCTACACCTTC. Protein sequence: CATRSTDYGYTF.

V and J are TRBV27 and TRBJ2-7, with D possibly TRBD1 on 6 matching bases. V lost 3 bases to trimming and J lost 0 bases, with 12 bases between them. CDR1 is MNHEY and CDR2 is SMNVEV in the germline V gene (reference sequence). This CDR3 region has 15 residues. CDR3 in DNA: TGTGCCAGCAGTTTCAGGGGTCGGTCCTCCTACGAGCAGTACTTC. It specifies CASSFRGRSSYEQYF.